The 14 T cell receptor beta chains listed next were all sequenced from one sample in a study of blood T cell repertoires in COVID-19. Libraries were prepared by immunoSEQ multiplex PCR; TCRdb keeps only in-frame clonotypes and omits some of them. The data show under 300,000 clones, 85% to 90% seen once. Sequenced sample: peripheral blood. These receptors originate from a woman aged 40 to 55 with acute or convalescent COVID-19.

The chain combines TRBV2 with TRBJ1-4, with TRBD1 identical over 10 bases. Trimming cost V 6 bases and J 6 bases; bases outside gene matches: 4. The CDR3 loop spans 14 amino acids. Germline-derived CDR1 and CDR2 are SNHLY and FYNNEI. CDR3 DNA: TGTGCCAGCAGGGCCGGGACAGGGGATGAAAAACTGTTTTTT. Translated: CASRAGTGDEKLFF.

This clone occurred once. The rearrangement uses TRBV7-6 and TRBJ1-2; no reliable D call. CDR3 length equals 14 residues. V was pared by 1 base and J by 4 bases, with 10 bases between. Germline V gene lookup returns CDR1 SGHVS and CDR2 FNYEAQ. The CDR3 DNA follows: TGTGCCAGCAGCTTAGACAGTTTCTCCTATGGCTACACCTTC. It codes for CASSLDSFSYGYTF.

V gene TRBV7-2 combines with J gene TRBJ2-1, with a possible D match to TRBD1 (6 bases). V was shortened by 5 bases and J by 8 bases, with 16 bases between the two germline ends. The CDR3 covers 14 residues. Germline V gives CDR1 SGHTA, CDR2 FQGNSA. The CDR3 sequence is CASSQSHRVDEQFF. Written as DNA, the CDR3 is TGTGCCAGCAGCCAGTCGCACAGGGTAGATGAGCAGTTCTTC.

The sample holds a few counts of this clone. The J gene is TRBJ1-2, the V gene TRBV9, with 9 bases that match TRBD1. This CDR3 has 17 amino acids. The V gene's germline CDR1 is SGDLS and CDR2 YYNGEE. The ends lost 3 bases at V and 6 bases at J; junction bases unmatched: 15. Written as DNA, the CDR3 is TGTGCCAGCAGCGCGGGAAGGACGACTACAGGGGGCGATGGCTACACCTTC. Its translation: CASSAGRTTTGGDGYTF.

The chain uses TRBV6-6 and TRBJ1-5; no reliable D call. This CDR3 has 14 amino acids. Trimming removed 6 bases at V and 6 bases at J, with 15 bases between. Germline V gene sequence: CDR1 MNHNY, CDR2 SVGAGI (reference sequence). The CDR3 nucleotides are TGTGCCAGCAGCCAGGCAACGGTCGGTCAGCCCCAGCATTTT. Amino acids: CASSQATVGQPQHF.

About this clone: Additional DNA sequences in this sample encode the identical CDR3. J is TRBJ2-5 and V is TRBV6-5; 12 nucleotides match TRBD1. CDR1 is MNHEY and CDR2 is SVGAGI in the germline V gene. The CDR3 is 15 residues long. V was clipped by 4 bases and J by 4 bases; unmatched bases: 4. The CDR3 region is CASSLRDRGRETQYF. The CDR3 region has the DNA TGTGCCAGCAGTTTACGGGACAGGGGGCGAGAGACCCAGTACTTC.

J is TRBJ2-6 and V is TRBV21-1; the tabulated D call, TRBD2, remains unverified against the DNA. TRBV21-1 is assigned pseudogene status. This CDR3 comprises 17 residues. The CDR3 DNA reads as TGTGCCAGCAGCAGGGGTACGGGGGGCTCTGGGGCCAACGTCCTGACTTTC. Amino acid sequence: CASSRGTGGSGANVLTF.

This clone was seen just once. This chain links TRBV7-2 with TRBJ2-5; 8 nucleotides line up with TRBD2. The V gene's germline CDR1 is SGHTA and CDR2 FQGNSA. The V and J ends lost 5 bases and 5 bases, in that order; junction bases with no gene match: 13. This CDR3 region has 16 residues. The CDR3 DNA follows: TGTGCCAGCAGCACCGTGACGGGGGGGCCGGGCGAGACCCAGTACTTC. This translates into CASSTVTGGPGETQYF.

The CDR3 DNA follows: TGTGCCAGCAGCGGAGCTAGCGGTAATAATGAGCAGTTCTTC. Amino acids: CASSGASGNNEQFF. This chain joins TRBV2 and TRBJ2-1, with 7 bases aligning to TRBD2. Germline lookup yields CDR1 SNHLY and CDR2 FYNNEI. With 6 bases clipped from V and 7 bases from J, the junction kept 9 bases outside the gene matches. The CDR3 runs 14 residues.

The gene calls are TRBV4-1 and TRBJ1-5; perhaps TRBD1 as D (5 bases). Per germline, CDR1 MGHRA and CDR2 YSYEKL. The CDR3 contains 15 residues. V was shortened by 4 bases and J by 6 bases, with 16 bases between the two germline ends. CDR3 sequence reads: CASSPPLDQGQPQHF. CDR3 DNA sequence: TGCGCCAGCAGCCCCCCCCTAGACCAGGGTCAGCCCCAGCATTTT.

This chain uses TRBV27 with TRBJ1-1; D is undetermined. Trimming removed 1 base from V and 0 bases from J, with 3 bases in between. The CDR3 totals 13 residues. Per germline, CDR1 MNHEY and CDR2 SMNVEV (reference sequence). The CDR3 sequence is CASSLFMNTEAFF. The CDR3 nucleotides are TGTGCCAGCAGTTTATTCATGAACACTGAAGCTTTCTTT.

This clone was seen just once. The CDR3 is CASSSDRGNSPLHF. The CDR3 bases are TGTGCCAGCAGTTCGGACAGGGGAAATTCACCCCTCCACTTT. The chain has TRBV6-6 and TRBJ1-6; 9 bases fit TRBD1. The CDR3 contains 14 residues. V lost 4 bases, J lost 7 bases, and 2 bases stayed unmatched. Germline lookup yields CDR1 MNHNY and CDR2 SVGAGI (reference sequence).

The V gene is TRBV21-1, the J gene TRBJ1-2; the D call of TRBD1 is as the table states it, not checked on the DNA. TRBV21-1 is a recognized pseudogene. The length of the CDR3 is 12 residues. The CDR3 reads CASSGFRDRGQF. The DNA of the CDR3 is TGTGCCAGCAGCGGCTTTAGGGACAGGGGACAATTC.

This chain connects TRBV7-9 to TRBJ2-1; D is unclear. The length of the CDR3 is 14 residues. Per germline, CDR1 SEHNR and CDR2 FQNEAQ (reference sequence). The V end lost 5 bases, the J end lost 4 bases, and 12 bases lay between the germline ends. The DNA for the CDR3 is TGTGCCAGCAGCGCGCCGGGTCAGTACAATGAGCAGTTCTTC. Translating gives CASSAPGQYNEQFF.